The 30 T cell receptor beta chains reported below all come from one sample, sequenced in a study of blood T cell repertoires in COVID-19 (TCRdb year 2020). The library came from the immunoSEQ multiplex PCR assay. Here the immuneACCESS table is served through TCRdb, limited to in-frame sequences with V and J called. Missing clones are a known gap in these copies; in checked studies unresolved V genes cover under half, and the rest lacks a known reason. The sample has 250,000 or so clones on record, around 87% of them singletons. The biggest ten clones account for roughly 5% of the sample. Sequenced input: peripheral blood. All receptors derive from a woman aged 55-70 years with COVID-19, enrolled during active disease.

The chain is built from TRBV9 and TRBJ2-7; 11 bases fit TRBD1. The V gene end was trimmed by 0 bases and the J gene end by 2 bases; junction bases not matched to a gene: 4. Germline values: CDR1 SGDLS, CDR2 YYNGEE. The CDR3 loop spans 16 amino acids. CDR3 coding DNA: TGTGCCAGCAGCGTAGCTGGGGGACAGGGGGCCTACGAGCAGTACTTC. Encoded protein: CASSVAGGQGAYEQYF.

This sequence joins TRBV6-5 and TRBJ1-4, with D perhaps TRBD1 (6 bases). The germline V gene encodes CDR1 MNHEY and CDR2 SVGAGI. This CDR3 has 13 amino acids. Trimming shortened V by 4 bases and J by 7 bases, and 10 bases separated the two germline ends. CDR3 protein: CASSLDRREKLFF. CDR3 DNA: TGTGCCAGCAGTTTAGACAGGCGTGAAAAACTGTTTTTT.

The CDR3 region has the DNA TGTGCCAGCAGCTCCAGGCAGCTGGGACTGTTTTTT. Translating gives CASSSRQLGLFF. V gene TRBV11-2 combines with J gene TRBJ1-4; D remains unclear. This CDR3 contains 12 residues. Between the trimmed V and J ends, which lost 4 bases and 13 bases, there was a span of 13 bases. Germline lookup yields CDR1 SGHAT and CDR2 FQNNGV.

This clone turned up a few times. The chain combines TRBV4-1 with TRBJ1-4; no definite D call. Germline V CDR1 and CDR2: MGHRA, YSYEKL. Trimming took 0 bases from V and 4 from J, leaving 12 bases between them. The CDR3 extends over 16 amino acids. CDR3 sequence: CASSQDLGGVNEKLFF. The CDR3 DNA reads as TGCGCCAGCAGCCAAGATTTGGGAGGCGTTAATGAAAAACTGTTTTTT.

The V and J genes are TRBV9 and TRBJ1-6; 8 bases match TRBD1. J gave up 3 bases and V 3 bases, and 2 bases lay outside the gene matches. Germline lookup yields CDR1 SGDLS and CDR2 YYNGEE. The CDR3 is 15 residues long. The CDR3: CASSATGGYNSPLHF. The CDR3 bases are TGTGCCAGCAGCGCTACAGGGGGCTATAATTCACCCCTCCACTTT.

This chain links TRBV3-1 (or the pseudogene TRBV3-2) with TRBJ1-2; the match to TRBD1 covers 8 bases. Unmatched junction bases numbered 2, after V lost 9 bases and J lost 2 bases. The CDR3 length is 12 residues. Germline values: CDR1 LGHDT, CDR2 YNNKEL (reference sequence). CDR3 region: CASYRGNYGYTF. In nucleotides, the CDR3 is TGTGCCAGTTACAGGGGGAACTATGGCTACACCTTC.

This clone showed up just a few times. CDR3 coding DNA: TGTGCCAGCAGTCTTTCTGGCGGCAGAAACTACACCTTC. As protein: CASSLSGGRNYTF. This chain uses TRBV28 with TRBJ1-2; D is ambiguous. There are 13 residues in the CDR3. From germline, CDR1 is MDHEN and CDR2 SYDVKM. Trimming took 5 bases from V and 10 from J, leaving 17 bases between them.

CDR3 sequence reads: CASSQDSRSGGIQYF. CDR3 nucleotide sequence: TGTGCCAGCAGCCAAGATTCCAGGTCGGGGGGCATTCAGTACTTC. This rearrangement joins TRBV3-1 (or the pseudogene TRBV3-2) to TRBJ2-4, with 7 bases that match TRBD2. Germline trimming cut 0 bases from V and 9 bases from J; bases unmatched to any gene: 8. The CDR3 sequence is 15 residues long. Per the germline V gene, CDR1 is LGHDT and CDR2 is YNNKEL (reference sequence).

The chain joins TRBV5-4 to TRBJ2-7; D might be TRBD2 (6 bases). Germline values: CDR1 SGHNT, CDR2 YYREEE (reference sequence). Trimming cost V 0 bases and J 7 bases, with 17 bases left between them. There are 15 residues in the CDR3. CDR3 protein: CASSLETGAVEEQYF. CDR3 coding DNA: TGTGCCAGCAGCTTGGAAACGGGAGCTGTTGAAGAGCAGTACTTC.

CDR3 sequence reads: CASSDRLAGGETQYF. CDR3 in DNA: TGTGCCAGCTCAGACCGACTAGCGGGAGGGGAGACCCAGTACTTC. The V and J genes are TRBV18 and TRBJ2-5; 14 bases are a match to TRBD2. Germline CDR1 KGHSH, CDR2 LQKENI. The CDR3 totals 15 residues. J lost 5 bases, V lost 5 bases, and 4 bases had no gene match.

The chain carries TRBV13 and TRBJ1-3; D perhaps matches TRBD1 (6 bases). Germline V gene sequence: CDR1 PRHDT, CDR2 FYEKMQ (reference sequence). Trimming removed 6 bases from V and 2 bases from J, with 8 bases in between. The CDR3 runs to 13 residues. In DNA form, the CDR3 reads TGTGCCAGCAGAAGGGGGACTGGAAACACCATATATTTT. Translating it yields CASRRGTGNTIYF.

The chain carries TRBV9 and TRBJ2-1; 8 bases agree with TRBD2. The germline CDR1 and CDR2 sequences are SGDLS and YYNGEE. V shed 0 bases, J shed 8 bases, and the junction held 4 bases outside the gene matches. The CDR3 sequence is 14 residues long. Here the CDR3 reads CASSVADGGDEQFF. As DNA, the CDR3 is TGTGCCAGCAGCGTAGCTGACGGGGGGGATGAGCAGTTCTTC.

There are a few counts of this clone. The chain employs TRBV14 and TRBJ1-3, with 7 bases lining up with TRBD1. CDR1 and CDR2 from the germline V gene are SGHDN and FVKESK. The CDR3 is made up of 15 amino acids. J lost 3 bases, V lost 1 base, and 3 bases had no gene match. The CDR3 nucleotides read TGTGCCAGCAGCCAAGGACAGGGCTTTGGAAACACCATATATTTT. It encodes CASSQGQGFGNTIYF.

The chain joins TRBV29-1 to TRBJ2-5, with a tentative D call TRBD1 (7 bases). The CDR3 spans 15 residues. V was shortened by 1 base and J by 4 bases, with 16 bases between the two germline ends. Looked up from germline, CDR1 is SQVTM and CDR2 is ANQGSEA. The CDR3 reads CSVEVAGGSLETQYF. CDR3 sequence (DNA): TGCAGCGTTGAAGTTGCAGGGGGGTCGTTAGAGACCCAGTACTTC.

V and J are TRBV15 and TRBJ1-2; D not resolved. CDR1 and CDR2 from the germline V gene are LNHNV and YYDKDF (reference sequence). V lost 4 bases to trimming and J lost 4 bases, with 16 bases between them. The CDR3 is 15 residues long. DNA for the CDR3: TGTGCCACCAGCACCCTCGAAAGCAGGCTCTATGGCTACACCTTC. Residues: CATSTLESRLYGYTF.

This chain connects TRBV4-1 to TRBJ2-1, with 7 bases that match TRBD1. Germline loops: CDR1 MGHRA, CDR2 YSYEKL. With 0 bases clipped from V and 2 bases from J, the junction kept 7 bases outside the gene matches. The CDR3 is 17 amino acids. The CDR3 loop is CASSQDIDRVTYNEQFF. In DNA form, the CDR3 reads TGCGCCAGCAGCCAAGATATTGACAGGGTAACCTACAATGAGCAGTTCTTC.

This rearrangement joins TRBV7-2 to TRBJ2-1; D is unclear. Trimming pared 1 base from V and 4 bases from J, leaving 8 bases between. Germline CDR1 and CDR2: SGHTA and FQGNSA. This CDR3 has 14 residues. The CDR3 DNA reads as TGTGCCAGCAGCTTAGGTCCCCTTTACAATGAGCAGTTCTTC. Translation: CASSLGPLYNEQFF.

A single count supports this clone. This rearrangement joins TRBV30 to TRBJ1-1; possibly TRBD1 for D (5 bases). Per the germline V gene, CDR1 is GTSNPN and CDR2 is SVGIG (reference sequence). Deletions cut 0 bases from V and 4 bases from J, with 15 bases between. This CDR3 has 15 residues. The CDR3 sequence: CAWSVRAQGGTEAFF. CDR3 nucleotides: TGTGCCTGGAGTGTACGCGCGCAGGGAGGCACTGAAGCTTTCTTT.

V gene TRBV11-3 combines with J gene TRBJ1-5; unclear D gene. Deletions cut 1 base from V and 3 bases from J, with 22 bases between. The CDR3 is 19 residues long. Germline CDR1 is SGHNT and CDR2 is YENEEA. The CDR3 region has the DNA TGTGCCAGCAGCTTAGGCCCCCAAAGGAGGCCGGAGGACAATCAGCCCCAGCATTTT. Protein: CASSLGPQRRPEDNQPQHF.

CDR3 residues: CASSSSRLAGGPRGQETQYF. CDR3 bases: TGTGCCAGCAGCTCCTCCCGTTTAGCGGGAGGGCCGAGGGGCCAAGAGACCCAGTACTTC. The chain uses TRBV28 and TRBJ2-5; the match to TRBD2 covers 11 bases. The CDR3 is made up of 20 amino acids. Trimming took 6 bases from V and 1 from J; bases not matched to a gene: 19. The germline gives CDR1 MDHEN, CDR2 SYDVKM.

This clone was seen more than once but under ten times. This chain joins TRBV7-2 and TRBJ1-6, with D perhaps TRBD1 (5 bases). The CDR3 totals 13 residues. Germline V gene sequence: CDR1 SGHTA, CDR2 FQGNSA. The germline V and J ends were trimmed by 7 bases and 10 bases, with 14 bases remaining between them. The chain's CDR3 is CASNPGYLSPLHF. CDR3 nucleotides: TGTGCCAGCAACCCAGGGTACCTATCACCCCTCCACTTT.

The rearrangement joins TRBV11-2 to TRBJ2-4; maybe TRBD2 (6 bases). V was cut by 0 bases and J by 0 bases, with 15 bases left in between. Per the germline V gene, CDR1 is SGHAT and CDR2 is FQNNGV. The CDR3 consists of 18 residues. CDR3 sequence: CASSLDLGGVLAKNIQYF. Written as DNA, the CDR3 is TGTGCCAGCAGCTTAGATCTGGGCGGGGTACTAGCCAAAAACATTCAGTACTTC.

This clone has only one observation. The rearrangement links TRBV7-2 to TRBJ2-2; D gene ambiguous. V lost 3 bases, J lost 6 bases, and 8 bases lay in between. This CDR3 contains 13 residues. Germline CDR1 reads SGHTA; CDR2 reads FQGNSA. The DNA for the CDR3 is TGTGCCAGCAGCTTCGATCGGGCCGGGGAGCTGTTTTTT. It yields the protein CASSFDRAGELFF.

The chain has TRBV18 and TRBJ2-1; D remains unclear. Deletions cut 3 bases from V and 0 bases from J, with 6 bases between. CDR1 is KGHSH, CDR2 LQKENI, per germline. The CDR3 spans 14 residues. The CDR3 here is CASSPTTSYNEQFF. Here the CDR3 DNA reads TGTGCCAGCTCACCCACTACCTCCTACAATGAGCAGTTCTTC.

J is TRBJ1-1 and V is TRBV4-1; D not resolved. Germline V gives CDR1 MGHRA, CDR2 YSYEKL. The CDR3 is made up of 15 amino acids. Trimming took 0 bases from V and 0 from J, leaving 8 bases between them. The CDR3 DNA is TGCGCCAGCAGCCAAGAGGGCAGCATGAACACTGAAGCTTTCTTT. Protein sequence: CASSQEGSMNTEAFF.

This rearrangement joins TRBV28 to TRBJ2-1; tentative D call: TRBD2 (6 bases). Germline V gene lookup returns CDR1 MDHEN and CDR2 SYDVKM. This CDR3 contains 15 residues. With 4 bases removed from V and 4 bases from J, the gap between germline ends came to 14 bases. The CDR3 coding sequence is TGTGCCAGCAGTTCCAGCGGGTACCCGTACAATGAGCAGTTCTTC. Residues: CASSSSGYPYNEQFF. The full variable domain, its missing parts supplied by reference TRBV28 and TRBJ2-1, is DVKVTQSSRYLVKRTGEKVFLECVQDMDHENMFWYRQDPGLGLRLIYFSYDVKMKEKGDIPEGYSVSREKKERFSLILESASTNQTSMYLCASSSSGYPYNEQFFGPGTRLTVL.

The V gene is TRBV12-5, the J gene TRBJ2-1; a weak D match, TRBD2 (5 bases). The CDR3 runs to 16 residues. With 7 bases removed from V and 7 bases from J, the gap between germline ends came to 23 bases. Germline assignment: CDR1 LGHNT and CDR2 FRNRAP. The CDR3 spells CASANPAGEKGNEQFF. The CDR3 nucleotides are TGTGCTAGTGCCAATCCCGCGGGTGAAAAAGGGAATGAGCAGTTCTTC. Using reference TRBV12-5 and TRBJ2-1 for the parts outside the CDR3, the full variable domain is DARVTQTPRHKVTEMGQEVTMRCQPILGHNTVFWYRQTMMQGLELLAYFRNRAPLDDSGMPKDRFSAEMPDATLATLKIQPSEPRDSAVYFCASANPAGEKGNEQFFGPGTRLTVL.

The chain has TRBV18 and TRBJ1-4; 8 bases line up with TRBD1. The V gene's germline CDR1 is KGHSH and CDR2 LQKENI. The trim removed 2 bases at V and 5 bases at J, leaving 4 bases unmatched. CDR3 size: 15 residues. CDR3 loop: CASSPVTGENEKLFF. CDR3 sequence (DNA): TGTGCCAGCTCACCAGTGACAGGGGAGAATGAAAAACTGTTTTTT.

Details on this clone: An end of the junction does not agree with germline; a read error may underlie this. For the CDR3, the DNA is TGTGCCTCGAGTCAGGGGAGAGAGACCCAGTACTTC. As protein: CASSQGRETQYF. The chain links TRBV30 to TRBJ2-5, with TRBD1 as a possible D gene (6 bases). There are 12 residues in the CDR3. CDR1 and CDR2 (germline): GTSNPN, SVGIG (reference sequence). Filled out from reference TRBV30 and TRBJ2-5, the complete variable domain reads SQTIHQWPATLVQPVGSPLSLECTVEGTSNPNLYWYRQAAGRGLQLLFYSVGIGQISSEVPQNLSASRPQDRQFILSSKKLLLSDSGFYLCASSQGRETQYFGPGTRLLVL.

This rearrangement joins TRBV7-9 to TRBJ2-7, with D tentatively TRBD1 (6 bases). V was shortened by 3 bases and J by 2 bases, with 11 bases between the two germline ends. Looked up from germline, CDR1 is SEHNR and CDR2 is FQNEAQ (reference sequence). The CDR3 loop spans 14 amino acids. The CDR3 sequence: CASSFTGSAYEQYF. Written as DNA, the CDR3 is TGTGCCAGCAGCTTCACAGGGTCCGCCTACGAGCAGTACTTC. Based on the CDR3 plus reference TRBV7-9 and TRBJ2-7, the full variable domain is DTGVSQNPRHKITKRGQNVTFRCDPISEHNRLYWYRQTLGQGPEFLTYFQNEAQLEKSRLLSDRFSAERPKGSFSTLEIQRTEQGDSAMYLCASSFTGSAYEQYFGPGTRLTVT.